This entry features one TCR beta chain sequence. The data were obtained in a study of OX40 agonist ivuxolimab in advanced cancers. Study details: Treatment received earlier with anti-PD-1, anti-PD-L1 or anti-CTLA-4 agents was allowed, and under 50% had some.

The data were produced by immunoSEQ multiplex PCR, yet TCRdb's version contains in-frame clones alone and is incomplete. Here the sample spans 35,000 to 55,000 clones, around 94% being singletons. The CDR3 extends over 16 amino acids. The V gene lost 3 bases and the J gene lost 2 bases, with 18 bases spanning the gap. Germline values: CDR1 SGDLS, CDR2 YYNGEE. The sequenced sample was CD4+ or CD8+ T cells sorted from blood, obtained in a trial of the OX40 agonist ivuxolimab. The chain carries TRBV9 and TRBJ2-7, with TRBD1 as a possible D gene (7 bases). The TCR comes from an adult with an advanced solid tumor such as melanoma, head and neck, liver or kidney cancer. CDR3 loop: CASSAPRQGGPYEQYF. The CDR3 nucleotides read TGTGCCAGCAGCGCCCCCAGACAGGGAGGTCCCTACGAGCAGTACTTC. The full variable domain, in which reference TRBV9 and TRBJ2-7 provide the parts outside the CDR3, is DSGVTQTPKHLITATGQRVTLRCSPRSGDLSVYWYQQSLDQGLQFLIQYYNGEERAKGNILERFSAQQFPDLHSELNLSSLELGDSALYFCASSAPRQGGPYEQYFGPGTRLTVT.